This T cell receptor beta chain was sequenced for a study of blood T cell repertoires in COVID-19. Trimming pared 1 base from V and 0 bases from J, leaving 10 bases between. The V gene's germline CDR1 is LNHNV and CDR2 YYDKDF (reference sequence). There are 16 residues in the CDR3. Libraries were prepared by immunoSEQ multiplex PCR; TCRdb keeps only in-frame clonotypes and omits some of them. The sample has 85,000 to 95,000 clones; about 87% are singletons. The rearrangement uses TRBV15 and TRBJ2-4; D may be TRBD2 (5 bases). The sequence came from a human donor with acute or convalescent COVID-19. The donor label of this sample is uncertain. The sequenced material came from peripheral blood. CDR3 protein: CATSRGVSGAKNIQYF. The CDR3 DNA sequence: TGTGCCACCAGCAGAGGGGTCAGCGGAGCCAAAAACATTCAGTACTTC.